Reported below is one TCR beta chain. Its antigen is unidentified. This sample was included in a study of cytomegalovirus exposure and HLA in healthy donors. The protocol was immunoSEQ multiplex PCR, while the TCRdb copy is restricted to in-frame clones and leaves out a portion. The sample lists roughly 250,000 clones, about 86% seen once, with 1.2% in the top ten. Trimming cost V 6 bases and J 8 bases, with 17 bases left between them. CDR3 length: 14 amino acids. The V gene's germline CDR1 is SGHVS and CDR2 FQNEAQ. Findings of the study overall: Among the CMV-associated chains, three were confirmed in vitro as specific for CMV antigens. The listing of roughly 160 TCR beta chains classed them as cytomegalovirus-associated.

The rearrangement joins TRBV7-8 to TRBJ2-1; tentatively, D is TRBD2 (6 bases). The sequencing input was PBMCs. The receptor's source is a woman aged 25 to 39 in good health and CMV-seropositive. CDR3 nucleotide sequence: TGTGCCAGCAGGGAGAGGGGCGGGACTCATGAGCAGTTCTTC. It translates to CASRERGGTHEQFF.